What follows are 12 T cell receptor beta chains derived from one specimen sequenced in a study of Graves' ophthalmopathy and Graves' hyperthyroidism. Investigators amplified TCR beta CDR3 regions from RNA transcripts. RT-PCR was first run with HTBI primers, then multiplex PCR in a second round. TCRdb ran MiXCR on the multiplex PCR reads and lists one entry per CDR3 protein. The table lists 600,000 to 650,000 distinct CDR3 sequences, about a fifth of them singletons. Source material: peripheral blood. The receptors derive from a woman aged 18-29 years with stable Graves' hyperthyroidism. Some clones in this sample may be carry-over from other donors' samples.

The chain carries TRBV5-6 and TRBJ2-7; D may be TRBD1 (5 bases). The germline gives CDR1 SGHDT, CDR2 YYEEEE. This CDR3 is 17 amino acids long. Trimming removed 0 bases at V and 2 bases at J, with 18 bases between. CDR3 sequence reads: CASSLEVMAARAYEQYF. In nucleotides, the CDR3 is TGTGCCAGCAGCTTGGAAGTAATGGCGGCCAGGGCCTACGAGCAGTACTTC.

This chain links TRBV20-1 with TRBJ2-7, with 9 bases that match TRBD2. Germline-derived CDR1 and CDR2 are DFQATT and SNEGSKA (reference sequence). The CDR3 is made up of 15 amino acids. V was pared by 0 bases and J by 4 bases, with 7 bases of the junction left unmatched. CDR3 sequence: CSARDRGSGRYEQYF. CDR3 sequence (DNA): TGCAGTGCTAGAGATCGGGGTAGCGGGAGATACGAGCAGTACTTC.

The chain joins TRBV19 to TRBJ1-5, with no clear D. The CDR3 loop spans 13 amino acids. V was cut by 10 bases and J by 2 bases, with 12 bases left in between. Germline lookup yields CDR1 LNHDA and CDR2 SQIVND (reference sequence). The CDR3: CATMDEGNQPQHF. CDR3 sequence (DNA): TGTGCCACCATGGACGAGGGCAATCAGCCCCAGCATTTT.

The table lists this clonotype with a few counts. The chain carries TRBV4-1 and TRBJ1-2; D is undetermined. The germline CDR1 and CDR2 sequences are MGHRA and YSYEKL. The CDR3 consists of 14 residues. With 1 base removed from V and 2 bases from J, the gap between germline ends came to 8 bases. CDR3 bases: TGCGCCAGCAGCCAAGCGGCAGGAAACTATGGCTACACCTTC. Protein: CASSQAAGNYGYTF.

The chain has TRBV18 and TRBJ2-7, with D perhaps TRBD1 (6 bases). This CDR3 region has 15 residues. The germline V gene encodes CDR1 KGHSH and CDR2 LQKENI. Trimming shortened V by 0 bases and J by 3 bases, and 12 bases separated the two germline ends. The CDR3 loop is CASSPPSQGSYEQYF. CDR3 sequence (DNA): TGTGCCAGCTCACCACCTTCCCAGGGGAGCTACGAGCAGTACTTC.

This clonotype was counted at least ten times. The chain carries TRBV30 and TRBJ2-2; the match to TRBD1 covers 8 bases. CDR3 length equals 13 residues. V lost 5 bases to trimming and J lost 6 bases; unmatched junction nucleotides: 5. Germline CDR1 is GTSNPN and CDR2 is SVGIG (reference sequence). CDR3 sequence: CAWDRGSPGELFF. CDR3 nucleotides: TGTGCCTGGGACAGGGGATCTCCCGGGGAGCTGTTTTTT.

Comment on this clonotype: One end of the junction does not line up with germline, which may come from a read error. The gene calls are TRBV6-5 and TRBJ1-1, with D possibly being TRBD1 (6 bases). In germline, CDR1 is MNHEY, CDR2 SVGAGI. CDR3 length: 16 residues. This CDR3 reads CASSYASGGMNSEAFF. The CDR3 nucleotides read TGTGCCAGCAGTTACGCGTCGGGGGGCATGAACTCTGAAGCTTTCTTT.

As to this clonotype: This may stem from a read error, because a much larger clone lies one nucleotide away. CDR3 in amino acids: CASSGSGTGAYEQYV. CDR3 coding DNA: TGCGCCAGCAGCGGCTCCGGGACAGGGGCCTACGAGCAGTACGTC. This sequence joins TRBV5-1 and TRBJ2-7; 10 bases are shared with TRBD1. Germline CDR1 SGHRS, CDR2 YFSETQ. The CDR3 sequence is 15 residues long. V dropped 4 bases and J dropped 2; count of bases not matched to a gene: 6.

In the case of this clonotype: A read error is possible here, since a much larger clone lies one base away. The chain combines TRBV20-1 with TRBJ1-6; D unclear. Germline V gene data show CDR1 as DFQATT and CDR2 as SNEGSKA (reference sequence). The CDR3 extends over 14 amino acids. CDR3 bases: TGCAGTGCTAGATCTGGGATCGGGAATTCACACCTCCACTTT. Translating gives CSARSGIGNSHLHF.

The chain carries TRBV11-1 and TRBJ2-7; perhaps D is TRBD1 or TRBD2 (5 bases each). V dropped 0 bases and J dropped 7 bases, with 25 bases sitting between them. Germline V gene lookup returns CDR1 SGHAT and CDR2 FQDESV (reference sequence). The CDR3 is 18 amino acids. In DNA, the CDR3 is TGTGCCAGCAGCTTAGCGTGGATTGATAGGGACGGAGGCCCGGAGCAGTACTTC. Amino acid sequence: CASSLAWIDRDGGPEQYF.

The table lists this clonotype with many counts. The chain joins TRBV6-2 or TRBV6-3 to TRBJ1-5; 9 nucleotides match TRBD1. CDR3 length: 16 amino acids. V was clipped by 5 bases and J by 4 bases; unmatched bases: 9. Germline-derived CDR1 and CDR2 are MNHEY and SVGEGT. CDR3 in DNA: TGTGCCAGCAGTAGAAGGACAGGGGTCTGGAATCAGCCCCAGCATTTT. As protein: CASSRRTGVWNQPQHF.

This clonotype was counted ten times or more. The chain combines TRBV7-2 with TRBJ1-1; 9 positions agree with TRBD1. CDR3 length: 15 amino acids. Germline V gene lookup returns CDR1 SGHTA and CDR2 FQGNSA. The ends lost 6 bases at V and 6 bases at J; junction bases unmatched: 11. DNA for the CDR3: TGTGCCAGCAGGGACAGGGGTATGCCCGATTCTGAAGCTTTCTTT. Its protein is CASRDRGMPDSEAFF.